What follows are 30 T cell receptor beta chains derived from one specimen sequenced in a study of T cell clonality in common variable immunodeficiency. Study-wide results and caveats: Reportedly, TCR beta sequences from common variable immunodeficiency showed fewer deletions and N-nucleotide insertions.

The assay was immunoSEQ multiplex PCR, and TCRdb's table has in-frame clones only and misses some. The data show over 30,000 clones, with none appearing a single time. These receptors have no identified antigens. The specimen sequenced was peripheral blood mononuclear cells. Receptors were obtained from a human donor with common variable immunodeficiency.

The sample holds a few counts of this clone. Sequencing ends 3 residues short of the CDR3 end; the germline J gene provides the rest. V usage is TRBV7-2 and J usage is TRBJ2-3; D may be TRBD1 (6 bases). Trimming removed 5 bases from V and 4 bases from J, with 13 bases in between. The germline CDR1 and CDR2 sequences are SGHTA and FQGNSA. This CDR3 spans 14 amino acids. The CDR3 sequence is CASSHETGPDTQYF. The CDR3 bases that were read are TGTGCCAGCAGCCACGAGACAGGCCCAGATACG.

With respect to this clone: The CDR3 end falls 3 residues outside the read, so it is completed with the germline J gene. The chain carries TRBV19 and TRBJ1-3, with D possibly being TRBD1 (5 bases). Germline-derived CDR1 and CDR2 are LNHDA and SQIVND (reference sequence). V lost 4 bases, J lost 4 bases, and 8 bases lay in between. This CDR3 contains 13 residues. Here the CDR3 reads CASSTDSGNTIYF. Incomplete CDR3 DNA: TGTGCCAGTAGTACCGACAGCGGAAACACC. The full variable domain, with the rest looked up from reference TRBV19 and TRBJ1-3, is DGGITQSPKYLFRKEGQNVTLSCEQNLNHDAMYWYRQDPGQGLRLIYYSQIVNDFQKGDIAEGYSVSREKKESFPLTVTSAQKNPTAFYLCASSTDSGNTIYFGEGSWLTVV.

As regards this clone: The CDR3 extends 3 residues past the end of the read, so its final part is completed from the germline J gene. This chain joins TRBV7-2 and TRBJ1-2; 7 bases agree with TRBD1. The junction had 6 bases not matched to a gene; V was cut back by 1 base and J by 4 bases. The germline CDR1 and CDR2 sequences are SGHTA and FQGNSA. The length of the CDR3 is 15 residues. The CDR3 is CASSLGAGGSYGYTF. CDR3 bases read: TGTGCCAGCAGCTTAGGTGCAGGGGGGAGCTATGGC.

Points on this clone: The read finishes 3 residues shy of the CDR3 end, and the germline J gene is used to complete it. V and J are TRBV20-1 and TRBJ1-1; 8 bases are shared with TRBD1. V dropped 6 bases and J dropped 2; count of bases not matched to a gene: 8. The germline V gene has CDR1 DFQATT and CDR2 SNEGSKA (reference sequence). This CDR3 contains 14 residues. CDR3 sequence: CSALDRVFNTEAFF. CDR3 bases read: TGCAGTGCCCTGGACAGGGTCTTTAACACTGAA.

Turning to this clone: Read coverage stops 3 residues before the CDR3 terminus; the germline J gene supplies the remainder. The genes are TRBV19 and TRBJ1-1; D may be TRBD1 (6 bases). Per the germline V gene, CDR1 is LNHDA and CDR2 is SQIVND (reference sequence). Trimming shortened V by 2 bases and J by 1 base, and 17 bases separated the two germline ends. This CDR3 is built from 17 residues. The CDR3: CASSIIPSGGRNTEAFF. The sequenced part of the CDR3 DNA is TGTGCCAGTAGTATAATCCCCTCGGGGGGCAGGAACACTGAA.

The sample holds many counts of this clone. The read halts 3 residues ahead of the CDR3 end, with the missing end drawn from the germline J gene. The rearrangement uses TRBV18 and TRBJ2-2; 11 positions match TRBD2. CDR3 size: 16 residues. Per the germline V gene, CDR1 is KGHSH and CDR2 is LQKENI. The junction had 1 base not matched to a gene; V was cut back by 0 bases and J by 4 bases. CDR3 residues: CASSPPGTSGTGELFF. Partial CDR3 DNA: TGTGCCAGCTCACCACCGGGGACTAGCGGCACCGGGGAG.

This clone has ten or more counts. The read ends 3 residues early relative to the CDR3; the germline J gene fills the gap. This chain uses TRBV7-8 with TRBJ1-6; D gene ambiguous. CDR1 is SGHVS and CDR2 is FQNEAQ in the germline V gene. Trimming left V 1 base short and J 6 bases short, with 4 bases between. This CDR3 contains 13 residues. CDR3 protein: CASSLDSNSPLHF. CDR3 DNA, as far as it was read: TGTGCCAGCAGCTTAGACAGTAATTCACCC.

This clone was found many times. One end of the junction varies from germline; a read error may be responsible. Sequencing ends 3 residues short of the CDR3 end; the germline J gene provides the rest. This rearrangement joins TRBV7-7 to TRBJ2-3; D possibly corresponds to TRBD2 (6 bases). Germline V gene lookup returns CDR1 SSHAT and CDR2 FNYEAQ (reference sequence). The length of the CDR3 is 13 residues. Partial CDR3 DNA: TGTGCTAGCAGCTTAACTAGCAGTTCTACG. It codes for CASSLTSSST. In full, the CDR3 is CASSLTSSSTQYF.

This clone was picked up many times. The CDR3 end falls 3 residues outside the read, so it is completed with the germline J gene. The chain has TRBV28 and TRBJ2-3; a possible D gene is TRBD2 (5 bases). Per germline, CDR1 MDHEN and CDR2 SYDVKM. The CDR3 is 15 residues long. V was trimmed by 10 bases and J by 2 bases, leaving 19 bases between them. CDR3 sequence reads: CATSTLRADTDTQYF. The sequenced part of the CDR3 DNA is TGTGCCACCTCGACCTTGCGGGCTGACACAGATACG.

The sample holds many counts of this clone. The read finishes 3 residues shy of the CDR3 end, and the germline J gene is used to complete it. The genes are TRBV30 and TRBJ1-1; possibly TRBD1 for D (5 bases). V was shortened by 3 bases and J by 1 base, with 9 bases between the two germline ends. The CDR3 spans 13 residues. Germline lookup yields CDR1 GTSNPN and CDR2 SVGIG (reference sequence). CDR3 DNA (partial): TGTGCCTGGAGCGGCGGGGGGAACACTGAA. It translates to CAWSGGGNTE. The whole CDR3 sequence is CAWSGGGNTEAFF.

On this clone: The CDR3 goes on 3 residues after the read ends, and that part is filled in from the germline J gene. This chain connects TRBV19 to TRBJ2-1, with D perhaps TRBD1 or TRBD2 (5 bases each). Germline CDR1 and CDR2: LNHDA and SQIVND (reference sequence). Trimming removed 7 bases at V and 8 bases at J, with 18 bases between. The length of the CDR3 is 14 residues. The part of the CDR3 DNA that was read is TGTGCCAGTACCGCGAGGGGAAGTAGAGATGAG. Translating gives CASTARGSRDE. From start to end, the CDR3 is CASTARGSRDEQFF.

As for this clone: The read ends 3 residues before the CDR3 terminus; that terminus is restored from the germline J gene. The chain combines TRBV2 with TRBJ2-3, with 9 bases aligning to TRBD1. The CDR3 is 17 residues long. Germline CDR1 is SNHLY and CDR2 is FYNNEI. V shed 3 bases and J 4 bases; nucleotides not matched to a gene: 11. CDR3: CASSEMAWGQGADTQYF. Partial CDR3 DNA: TGTGCCAGCAGTGAGATGGCTTGGGGACAGGGAGCAGATACG.

This clone was recorded a few times. Partial CDR3 DNA: TGTGCCAGTAGTGCAGCCTCAAAGGGCGGC. Protein: CASSAASKGG. The full CDR3 protein reads CASSAASKGGYTF. The chain couples TRBV19 to TRBJ1-2; D gene ambiguous. Coverage ceases 3 residues before the CDR3 finishes, and the germline J gene fills in the end. Germline V lookup: CDR1 LNHDA, CDR2 SQIVND (reference sequence). CDR3 length: 13 amino acids.

This clone has just a few counts. Read sequence stops 3 residues before the CDR3 end, and the germline J gene provides the missing end. The chain links TRBV20-1 to TRBJ1-1, with 9 bases matching TRBD1. V lost 2 bases and J lost 1; bases outside the gene matches: 5. The germline V gene has CDR1 DFQATT and CDR2 SNEGSKA (reference sequence). The CDR3 has 15 amino acids. Incomplete CDR3 DNA: TGCAGTGCTAGAAGACCGGGACAGGGGAACACTGAA. Encoded protein: CSARRPGQGNTE. The full CDR3 is CSARRPGQGNTEAFF.

This clone was seen ten or more times. The sequenced fragment ends 3 residues before the CDR3 boundary, so the rest is inferred from the germline J gene. This rearrangement joins TRBV11-3 to TRBJ1-5, with 7 bases aligning to TRBD1. J was trimmed by 2 bases and V by 5 bases; bases with no gene match: 3. The CDR3 runs to 14 residues. Germline V gene sequence: CDR1 SGHNT, CDR2 YENEEA. The DNA read from the CDR3 is TGTGCCAGCAGCGGGCAGGGGGGCAATCAGCCC. Translation: CASSGQGGNQP. The whole CDR3 sequence reads CASSGQGGNQPQHF. Filled out from reference TRBV11-3 and TRBJ1-5, the complete variable domain reads EAGVVQSPRYKIIEKKQPVAFWCNPISGHNTLYWYLQNLGQGPELLIRYENEEAVDDSQLPKDRFSAERLKGVDSTLKIQPAELGDSAVYLCASSGQGGNQPQHFGDGTRLSIL.

This clone was picked up a small number of times. The DNA ends 3 residues before the CDR3 does, and the rest of the CDR3 is filled in from the germline J gene. The V and J genes are TRBV7-8 and TRBJ2-7, with D uncertain. The germline gives CDR1 SGHVS, CDR2 FQNEAQ. Trimming took off 5 bases at V and 0 bases at J, with 8 bases between the two ends. CDR3 length equals 13 residues. CDR3 residues: CASSQEDSYEQYF. CDR3 bases read: TGTGCCAGCAGCCAGGAAGACTCCTACGAG. The full variable domain, in which reference TRBV7-8 and TRBJ2-7 provide the parts outside the CDR3, is GAGVSQSPRYKVAKRGQDVALRCDPISGHVSLFWYQQALGQGPEFLTYFQNEAQLDKSGLPSDRFFAERPEGSVSTLKIQRTQQEDSAVYLCASSQEDSYEQYFGPGTRLTVT.

This clone has only a few counts. The sequence runs out 3 residues before the end of the CDR3; the remainder is reconstructed from the germline J gene. The V and J genes are TRBV2 and TRBJ2-5; D call uncertain. The CDR3 totals 13 residues. V lost 10 bases, J lost 4 bases, and 16 bases lay in between. Germline V gives CDR1 SNHLY, CDR2 FYNNEI. The sequenced CDR3 bases are TGTGCCATCCAGACTTCATCTTCAGAGACC. It yields the protein CAIQTSSSET. The whole CDR3 sequence reads CAIQTSSSETQYF.

CDR3 bases read: TGTGCCAGCAGCCCGAAGGGGGTTGAA. Translation: CASSPKGVE. The whole CDR3 reads CASSPKGVEAFF. The V gene is TRBV11-1, the J gene TRBJ1-1; tentatively, D is TRBD1 (6 bases). The read finishes 3 residues shy of the CDR3 end, and the germline J gene is used to complete it. The CDR3 consists of 12 residues. CDR1 is SGHAT and CDR2 is FQDESV in the germline V gene (reference sequence). V was trimmed by 5 bases and J by 7 bases, leaving 11 bases between them.

This clone has a handful of counts. The observed sequence ends 3 residues before the CDR3 terminus, with the missing tail filled in from the germline J gene. The chain joins TRBV5-6 to TRBJ2-1; 8 bases are a match to TRBD1. The CDR3 spans 15 residues. Trimming cost V 4 bases and J 3 bases; bases outside gene matches: 6. Per the germline V gene, CDR1 is SGHDT and CDR2 is YYEEEE. The CDR3 bases that were read are TGTGCCAGCAGCCCTTTTGGACAGGGCTACAATGAG. Amino acids: CASSPFGQGYNE. The whole CDR3 sequence is CASSPFGQGYNEQFF. The full variable domain, its missing parts supplied by reference TRBV5-6 and TRBJ2-1, is DAGVTQSPTHLIKTRGQQVTLRCSPKSGHDTVSWYQQALGQGPQFIFQYYEEEERQRGNFPDRFSGHQFPNYSSELNVNALLLGDSALYLCASSPFGQGYNEQFFGPGTRLTVL.

Only a few counts were recorded for this clone. Coverage ceases 3 residues before the CDR3 finishes, and the germline J gene fills in the end. V is TRBV5-1 and J is TRBJ1-3, with D perhaps TRBD1 (5 bases). The CDR3 is 15 amino acids. From germline, CDR1 is SGHRS and CDR2 YFSETQ. V was pared by 0 bases and J by 1 base, with 8 bases between. The covered CDR3 bases are TGCGCCAGCAGCTTGGCCGGGGGTTCTGGAAACACC. The encoded protein is CASSLAGGSGNT. The full CDR3 protein is CASSLAGGSGNTIYF.

This clone was observed a few times. The missing CDR3 end, 3 residues past where the read stops, is filled in from the germline J gene. This chain connects TRBV20-1 to TRBJ2-3, with TRBD2 identical over 7 bases. V lost 5 bases, J lost 0 bases, and 11 bases stayed unmatched. This CDR3 is 16 amino acids long. CDR1 is DFQATT and CDR2 is SNEGSKA in the germline V gene (reference sequence). CDR3: CSALSGEDYSTDTQYF. The DNA read from the CDR3 is TGCAGTGCTCTGAGCGGGGAAGATTATAGCACAGATACG.

This clone appeared a few times. The CDR3 extends 3 residues past the end of the read, so its final part is completed from the germline J gene. The chain recombines TRBV7-9 with TRBJ1-4; maybe TRBD1 (5 bases). From germline, CDR1 is SEHNR and CDR2 FQNEAQ (reference sequence). This CDR3 comprises 14 residues. The germline V and J ends were trimmed by 3 bases and 5 bases, with 10 bases remaining between them. The CDR3 sequence: CASSLAQGNEKLFF. CDR3 DNA (partial): TGTGCCAGCAGCTTGGCCCAGGGAAATGAAAAA.

As for this clone: The read halts 3 residues ahead of the CDR3 end, with the missing end drawn from the germline J gene. The chain has TRBV7-9 and TRBJ2-1, with 13 bases aligning to TRBD2. The CDR3 spans 14 residues. Germline assignment: CDR1 SEHNR and CDR2 FQNEAQ (reference sequence). Trimming at V came to 5 bases and at J to 6 bases, leaving 1 base not matched to a gene. The CDR3 sequence: CASSRTSGSNEQFF. The covered CDR3 bases are TGTGCCAGCAGCCGGACTAGCGGGAGCAATGAG.

This clone was observed a few times. A far larger clone is one nucleotide away, so this likely arose from a read error. From the germline J gene comes the end of the CDR3, since the read stops 3 residues before it. The genes are TRBV7-2 and TRBJ2-3, with 8 positions matching TRBD2. The junction had 3 bases not matched to a gene; V was cut back by 6 bases and J by 1 base. This CDR3 contains 14 residues. The germline V gene has CDR1 SGHTA and CDR2 FQGNSA. This chain's CDR3 is CASRTGLGTDTQYF. The CDR3 DNA, read in part, is TGTGCCAGCAGGACGGGACTAGGCACAGATACG. The full variable domain, completed using reference TRBV7-2 and TRBJ2-3, is GAGVSQSPSNKVTEKGKDVELRCDPISGHTALYWYRQSLGQGLEFLIYFQGNSAPDKSGLPSDRFSAERTGGSVSTLTIQRTQQEDSAVYLCASRTGLGTDTQYFGPGTRLTVL.

This clone has ten or more counts. The read comes to an end 3 residues before the CDR3 does, leaving the germline J gene to fill in the end. The V gene is TRBV7-3, the J gene TRBJ2-4; 10 nucleotides line up with TRBD1. CDR1 and CDR2 from the germline V gene are SGHTA and FQGTGA. The CDR3 is 12 residues long. The CDR3 spells CASSLGTGAQYF. The CDR3 bases that were read are TGTGCCAGCAGCTTAGGGACAGGGGCT.

In its sample, this clone was seen a few times. A far larger clone lies a single base away; this is likely a read error. The CDR3 is cut off 3 residues early in the read; its end comes from the germline J gene. Other DNA sequences of this sample code for an identical CDR3. The V call is TRBV2, the J call TRBJ1-2, with a weak D call TRBD1 (5 bases). Germline CDR1 and CDR2: SNHLY and FYNNEI. V dropped 6 bases and J dropped 2 bases, with 10 bases sitting between them. The CDR3 spans 13 residues. The covered CDR3 bases are TGTGCCAGCAGCTTTTCAGGGAACTATGGC. Amino acid sequence: CASSFSGNYG. The CDR3 as a whole reads CASSFSGNYGYTF.

Turning to this clone: The read terminates 3 residues ahead of where the CDR3 ends, so the germline J gene completes it. The chain combines TRBV11-1 with TRBJ2-3; D ambiguous. Germline CDR1 and CDR2: SGHAT and FQDESV (reference sequence). V lost 4 bases to trimming and J lost 5 bases, with 4 bases between them. This CDR3 comprises 11 residues. The CDR3 bases that were read are TGTGCCAGCAGCTCCCGAGATACG. This encodes CASSSRDT. In full, the CDR3 reads CASSSRDTQYF.

Ten or more counts support this clone. The read finishes 3 residues shy of the CDR3 end, and the germline J gene is used to complete it. This chain connects TRBV6-2 or TRBV6-3 to TRBJ2-7; D ambiguous. V gave up 4 bases and J gave up 0 bases, with 7 bases separating them. This CDR3 is built from 13 residues. The germline V gene has CDR1 MNHEY and CDR2 SVGEGT. The sequenced part of the CDR3 DNA is TGTGCCAGCAGTTTACGGTCCTCCTACGAG. It codes for CASSLRSSYE. The full-length CDR3 reads as CASSLRSSYEQYF.

This clone was observed many times. From the germline J gene comes the end of the CDR3, since the read stops 3 residues before it. This chain connects TRBV20-1 to TRBJ2-5, with D uncertain. The V and J ends lost 4 bases and 4 bases respectively, with 10 bases between them. Germline V gene sequence: CDR1 DFQATT, CDR2 SNEGSKA (reference sequence). The CDR3 has 12 residues. The part of the CDR3 DNA that was read is TGCAGTGCTATTTACTCTGGAGAGACC. It specifies CSAIYSGET. The entire CDR3 protein reads CSAIYSGETQYF.

This clone was seen more than once but under ten times. Read sequence stops 3 residues before the CDR3 end, and the germline J gene provides the missing end. The chain joins TRBV6-4 to TRBJ2-7; D might be TRBD2 (6 bases). The ends were cut back, 2 bases at V and 3 bases at J, with 11 bases in the middle. Germline V lookup: CDR1 MRHNA, CDR2 SNTAGT. CDR3 length: 14 residues. The covered CDR3 bases are TGTGCCAGCAGTGACCGAGGGACTCGCTACGAG. Protein: CASSDRGTRYE. The complete CDR3 sequence is CASSDRGTRYEQYF.